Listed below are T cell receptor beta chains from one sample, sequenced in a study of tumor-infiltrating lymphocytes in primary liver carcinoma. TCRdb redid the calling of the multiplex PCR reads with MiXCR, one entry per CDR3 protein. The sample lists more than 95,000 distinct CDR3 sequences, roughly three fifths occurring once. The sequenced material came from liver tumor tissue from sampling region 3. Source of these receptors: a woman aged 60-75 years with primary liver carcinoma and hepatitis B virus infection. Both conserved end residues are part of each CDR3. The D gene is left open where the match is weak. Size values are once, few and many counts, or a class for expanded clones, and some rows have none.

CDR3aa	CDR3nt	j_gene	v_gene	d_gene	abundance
CASSFHRSTDMQYF	TGTGCCAGCAGTTTCCACAGGAGCACAGATATGCAGTATTTT	TRBJ2-3	TRBV12-3/TRBV12-4	NA	NA
CASSLGRGGSYGYTF	TGTGCCAGCAGTCTCGGGCGAGGCGGTAGTTACGGCTACACCTTC	TRBJ1-2	TRBV28	NA	NA
CASVTGPSYEQYF	TGCGCCAGCGTGACTGGGCCATCATACGAGCAGTACTTC	TRBJ2-7	TRBV10-2	NA	NA
CANSLGLATSTDTHYF	TGTGCCAACAGCCTAGGACTAGCGACTAGCACAGATACGCATTATTTT	TRBJ2-3	TRBV11-2	TRBD2	NA
CASSLMRGQGYEKYF	TGTGCCAGCAGCTTAATGAGGGGACAGGGCTACGAGAAGTACTTC	TRBJ2-7	TRBV11-2	TRBD1	NA
CASSLAGTGRRGYTF	TGTGCCAGCAGCTTAGCCGGGACAGGGAGGAGAGGCTACACCTTC	TRBJ1-2	TRBV11-2	TRBD1	NA
CASSPTRTGRRYTDTKYF	TGTGCTAGCAGTCCTACTCGGACAGGTCGGAGGTACACAGATACGAAGTATTTT	TRBJ2-3	TRBV28	TRBD1	NA
CANSTGGSIGELFF	TGTGCCAATAGTACAGGAGGTAGCATCGGGGAGCTGTTTTTT	TRBJ2-2	TRBV6-1	NA	NA
CAISLEGEIDTQYF	TGTGCCATCAGCTTAGAGGGGGAGATCGATACGCAGTATTTT	TRBJ2-3	TRBV11-2	NA	NA
CASSLVTANTEAFF	TGCGCCAGCAGCTTAGTGACGGCGAACACTGAAGCTTTCTTT	TRBJ1-1	TRBV5-1	NA	few